These T cell receptor beta chains were read from a single sample in a study of shared clonotypes between healthy human individuals. The assay was immunoSEQ multiplex PCR, and TCRdb's table has in-frame clones only and misses some. The table has more than 2 million clones, approximately 94% seen once; the top ten hold less than 0.15%. The sample was naive CD4+ T cells sorted from blood. The receptors come from a man between 18 and 35 years old in good health. Each CDR3 is given with its conserved first and last residue. The D gene is left open where the match is weak. The listing skips clone size in some rows; elsewhere it reads once, few, many or a size class.

size: -; J: TRBJ1-1; V: TRBV19; D: TRBD1; CDR3: CASRSGTGNGLSTEAFF; DNA: TGTGCCAGTAGATCCGGGACAGGGAACGGGTTGAGCACTGAAGCTTTCTTT
size: -; J: TRBJ1-2; V: TRBV2; D: TRBD1; CDR3: CASSEQGTVNYGYTF; DNA: TGTGCCAGCAGTGAACAAGGGACAGTAAACTATGGCTACACCTTC
size: -; J: TRBJ1-6; V: TRBV19; D: TRBD1; CDR3: CASSIVAGGVSPLHF; DNA: TGTGCCAGTAGTATAGTGGCAGGGGGGGTTTCACCCCTCCACTTT
size: -; J: TRBJ1-3; V: TRBV7-9; D: -; CDR3: CASSPNRASGNTIYF; DNA: TGTGCCAGCAGCCCGAACCGGGCCTCTGGAAACACCATATATTTT
size: -; J: TRBJ2-7; V: TRBV9; D: -; CDR3: CASSVSVYSYEQYF; DNA: TGTGCCAGCAGCGTATCCGTGTACTCCTACGAGCAGTACTTC
size: -; J: TRBJ1-1; V: TRBV9; D: -; CDR3: CASSVTGFTEAFF; DNA: TGTGCCAGCAGCGTTACAGGGTTCACTGAAGCTTTCTTT
size: -; J: TRBJ2-5; V: TRBV5-4; D: -; CDR3: CASSLGLVGFGETQYF; DNA: TGTGCCAGCAGCTTGGGACTAGTTGGTTTTGGAGAGACCCAGTACTTC
size: -; J: TRBJ2-3; V: TRBV2; D: TRBD2; CDR3: CASSATSGSDTQYF; DNA: TGTGCCAGCAGCGCGACTAGCGGGTCAGATACGCAGTATTTT
size: -; J: TRBJ2-7; V: TRBV18; D: TRBD1; CDR3: CASSPRDSSYEQYF; DNA: TGTGCCAGCTCACCAAGGGACAGCTCCTACGAGCAGTACTTC
size: -; J: TRBJ2-2; V: TRBV7-8; D: TRBD1; CDR3: CASSPGGGNTGELFF; DNA: TGTGCCAGCAGCCCAGGGGGCGGGAACACCGGGGAGCTGTTTTTT
size: -; J: TRBJ1-5; V: TRBV27; D: TRBD1; CDR3: CASSLSPGQGNQGGNQPQHF; DNA: TGTGCCAGCAGTTTATCCCCGGGACAGGGAAACCAAGGTGGCAATCAGCCCCAGCATTTT
size: -; J: TRBJ2-3; V: TRBV29-1; D: -; CDR3: CSARFPSTDTQYF; DNA: TGCAGCGCCCGCTTCCCGAGCACAGATACGCAGTATTTT
size: -; J: TRBJ2-1; V: TRBV4-1; D: TRBD2; CDR3: CASSHTLAGAYNEQFF; DNA: TGCGCCAGCAGCCATACACTAGCGGGAGCGTACAATGAGCAGTTCTTC
size: -; J: TRBJ1-2; V: TRBV5-1; D: TRBD1; CDR3: CASSPATTGGYGYTF; DNA: TGCGCCAGCAGCCCAGCGACCACAGGGGGGTATGGCTACACCTTC
size: -; J: TRBJ2-7; V: TRBV7-8; D: -; CDR3: CASFAGRDTNYEQYF; DNA: TGTGCCAGCTTCGCTGGGCGGGATACTAACTACGAGCAGTACTTC
size: once; J: TRBJ1-5; V: TRBV7-2; D: -; CDR3: CASSGISGGNQPQHF; DNA: TGTGCCAGCAGCGGTATAAGCGGCGGGAATCAGCCCCAGCATTTT
size: -; J: TRBJ2-6; V: TRBV5-1; D: -; CDR3: CASSLTASGANVLTF; DNA: TGCGCCAGCAGCTTGACCGCGTCCGGGGCCAACGTCCTGACTTTC
size: -; J: TRBJ1-1; V: TRBV5-1; D: -; CDR3: CASSATGMSYTEAFF; DNA: TGCGCCAGCAGCGCCACAGGGATGTCGTACACTGAAGCTTTCTTT
size: once; J: TRBJ2-5; V: TRBV21-1; D: -; CDR3: CASSKEDRGEETQYF; DNA: TGTGCCAGCAGCAAAGAGGACAGGGGCGAGGAGACCCAGTACTTC
size: -; J: TRBJ2-3; V: TRBV29-1; D: TRBD2; CDR3: CSVELGTSGEADTQYF; DNA: TGCAGCGTTGAACTGGGGACTAGCGGGGAAGCAGATACGCAGTATTTT
size: -; J: TRBJ2-5; V: TRBV25-1; D: -; CDR3: CASSELGGQETQYF; DNA: TGTGCCAGCAGTGAACTGGGGGGCCAAGAGACCCAGTACTTC
size: -; J: TRBJ2-5; V: TRBV6-5; D: -; CDR3: CASRDPGGKTQYF; DNA: TGTGCCAGCAGAGATCCGGGCGGGAAGACCCAGTACTTC
size: -; J: TRBJ1-2; V: TRBV10-1; D: -; CDR3: CASSEKRGYGYTF; DNA: TGCGCCAGCAGTGAAAAGAGGGGCTATGGCTACACCTTC
size: -; J: TRBJ2-2; V: TRBV6-1; D: TRBD2; CDR3: CASSATSGYTGELFF; DNA: TGTGCCAGCAGTGCCACTAGCGGTTACACCGGGGAGCTGTTTTTT
size: -; J: TRBJ1-1; V: TRBV28; D: TRBD1; CDR3: CASKTRQGRNTEAFF; DNA: TGTGCCAGCAAAACCCGACAGGGAAGGAACACTGAAGCTTTCTTT
size: -; J: TRBJ2-7; V: TRBV2; D: TRBD1; CDR3: CASSELGQIYEQYF; DNA: TGTGCCAGCAGTGAACTGGGACAGATCTACGAGCAGTACTTC
size: -; J: TRBJ2-2; V: TRBV10-1; D: TRBD1; CDR3: CASSRTGVATGELFF; DNA: TGCGCCAGCAGTCGGACAGGGGTGGCGACCGGGGAGCTGTTTTTT
size: -; J: TRBJ2-5; V: TRBV19; D: -; CDR3: CASSIRRSLQETQYF; DNA: TGTGCCAGTAGTATAAGACGGAGCCTCCAAGAGACCCAGTACTTC
size: -; J: TRBJ1-1; V: TRBV6-6; D: TRBD1; CDR3: CASSGRQGMVREAFF; DNA: TGTGCCAGCAGTGGACGACAGGGAATGGTTCGAGAAGCTTTCTTT
size: -; J: TRBJ1-6; V: TRBV11-2; D: -; CDR3: CASSLQTSSSPLHF; DNA: TGTGCCAGCAGCTTACAAACTTCTTCTTCACCCCTCCACTTT
size: -; J: TRBJ1-3; V: TRBV29-1; D: -; CDR3: CSVVGLYSGNTIYF; DNA: TGCAGCGTTGTCGGGCTTTACTCTGGAAACACCATATATTTT
size: -; J: TRBJ2-5; V: TRBV6-5; D: -; CDR3: CASRVSGGGETQYF; DNA: TGTGCCAGCAGGGTTAGCGGAGGGGGGGAGACCCAGTACTTC
size: -; J: TRBJ2-3; V: TRBV30; D: TRBD2; CDR3: CAWNLAGRTDTQYF; DNA: TGTGCCTGGAATCTAGCGGGACGCACAGATACGCAGTATTTT
size: once; J: TRBJ1-1; V: TRBV7-9; D: TRBD1; CDR3: CASSAKGTDTEAFF; DNA: TGTGCCAGCAGCGCCAAAGGGACAGATACTGAAGCTTTCTTT
size: -; J: TRBJ2-2; V: TRBV19; D: -; CDR3: CVHRCTGELFF; DNA: TGTGTCCACAGATGTACCGGGGAGCTGTTTTTT
size: -; J: TRBJ1-5; V: TRBV18; D: TRBD1; CDR3: CASSPGPGQGAHGNQPQHF; DNA: TGTGCCAGCTCACCAGGACCGGGACAGGGGGCCCATGGCAATCAGCCCCAGCATTTT
size: -; J: TRBJ1-6; V: TRBV28; D: TRBD1; CDR3: CASSSYRDSNSPLHF; DNA: TGTGCCAGCAGTTCCTACCGGGACAGCAATTCACCCCTCCACTTT
size: -; J: TRBJ2-5; V: TRBV7-7; D: TRBD1; CDR3: CASSQTGLQETQYF; DNA: TGTGCTAGCAGCCAGACAGGGCTCCAAGAGACCCAGTACTTC
size: -; J: TRBJ2-7; V: TRBV19; D: -; CDR3: CASSITGGNYEQYF; DNA: TGTGCCAGTAGTATAACCGGCGGAAACTACGAGCAGTACTTC
size: -; J: TRBJ1-1; V: TRBV7-9; D: TRBD1; CDR3: CASRRTGRVNTEAFF; DNA: TGTGCCAGCAGGAGGACAGGGAGGGTGAACACTGAAGCTTTCTTT
size: -; J: TRBJ1-5; V: TRBV7-2; D: TRBD1; CDR3: CASSLSGGINQPQHF; DNA: TGTGCCAGCAGCTTATCAGGGGGCATAAATCAGCCCCAGCATTTT
size: -; J: TRBJ2-5; V: TRBV5-4; D: -; CDR3: CASSRTGTETQYF; DNA: TGTGCCAGCAGCCGTACAGGGACGGAGACCCAGTACTTC
size: -; J: TRBJ1-2; V: TRBV6-5; D: TRBD1; CDR3: CASSRDSRGYTF; DNA: TGTGCCAGCAGCAGGGACAGTAGGGGCTACACCTTC
size: -; J: TRBJ2-1; V: TRBV29-1; D: TRBD2; CDR3: CSVDLAGTSGGNEQFF; DNA: TGCAGCGTTGATCTAGCGGGAACCTCGGGCGGCAATGAGCAGTTCTTC
size: -; J: TRBJ2-1; V: TRBV30; D: -; CDR3: CAWSHGGPWGNEQFF; DNA: TGTGCCTGGAGTCACGGGGGGCCCTGGGGCAATGAGCAGTTCTTC
size: -; J: TRBJ2-5; V: TRBV6-5; D: TRBD1; CDR3: CASSHGTGGVETQYF; DNA: TGTGCCAGCAGCCACGGGACAGGGGGCGTAGAGACCCAGTACTTC
size: -; J: TRBJ2-1; V: TRBV6-5; D: TRBD2; CDR3: CAGIAGGNEQFF; DNA: TGTGCCGGAATAGCGGGAGGGAATGAGCAGTTCTTC
size: -; J: TRBJ1-5; V: TRBV28; D: TRBD1; CDR3: CASSPSQGGYQPQHF; DNA: TGTGCCAGCAGTCCCTCACAGGGGGGTTATCAGCCCCAGCATTTT
size: -; J: TRBJ2-5; V: TRBV5-1; D: -; CDR3: CASSLGSKETQYF; DNA: TGCGCCAGCAGCTTGGGGTCAAAAGAGACCCAGTACTTC
size: -; J: TRBJ2-7; V: TRBV5-1; D: -; CDR3: CASSLAGTPEKYF; DNA: TGCGCCAGCAGCTTGGCCGGGACGCCTGAGAAGTACTTC
size: -; J: TRBJ2-2; V: TRBV7-8; D: -; CDR3: CASSFGGKNTGELFF; DNA: TGTGCCAGCAGCTTTGGGGGGAAGAACACCGGGGAGCTGTTTTTT
size: -; J: TRBJ2-3; V: TRBV5-1; D: TRBD2; CDR3: CASSMTSGVTDTQYF; DNA: TGCGCCAGCAGCATGACTAGCGGGGTCACAGATACGCAGTATTTT
size: -; J: TRBJ1-2; V: TRBV20-1; D: -; CDR3: CSAREGNTF; DNA: TGCAGTGCTAGAGAAGGAAACACCTTC
size: -; J: TRBJ1-1; V: TRBV28; D: -; CDR3: CASRSTVNTEAFF; DNA: TGTGCCAGCAGGTCTACAGTGAACACTGAAGCTTTCTTT